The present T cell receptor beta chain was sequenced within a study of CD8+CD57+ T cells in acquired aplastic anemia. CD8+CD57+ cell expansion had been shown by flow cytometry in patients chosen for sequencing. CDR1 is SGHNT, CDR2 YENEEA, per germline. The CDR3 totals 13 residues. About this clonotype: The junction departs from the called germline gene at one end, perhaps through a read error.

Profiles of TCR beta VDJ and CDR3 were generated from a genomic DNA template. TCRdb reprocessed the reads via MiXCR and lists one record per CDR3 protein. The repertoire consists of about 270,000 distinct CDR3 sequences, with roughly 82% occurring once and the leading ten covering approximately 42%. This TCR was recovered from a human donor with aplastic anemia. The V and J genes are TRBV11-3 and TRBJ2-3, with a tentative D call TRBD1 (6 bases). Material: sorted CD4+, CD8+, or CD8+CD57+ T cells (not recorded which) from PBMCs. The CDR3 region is CASSPPPTGTQYF. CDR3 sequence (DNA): TGTGCCAGCAGCCCCCCCCCGACAGGTACGCAGTATTTT.